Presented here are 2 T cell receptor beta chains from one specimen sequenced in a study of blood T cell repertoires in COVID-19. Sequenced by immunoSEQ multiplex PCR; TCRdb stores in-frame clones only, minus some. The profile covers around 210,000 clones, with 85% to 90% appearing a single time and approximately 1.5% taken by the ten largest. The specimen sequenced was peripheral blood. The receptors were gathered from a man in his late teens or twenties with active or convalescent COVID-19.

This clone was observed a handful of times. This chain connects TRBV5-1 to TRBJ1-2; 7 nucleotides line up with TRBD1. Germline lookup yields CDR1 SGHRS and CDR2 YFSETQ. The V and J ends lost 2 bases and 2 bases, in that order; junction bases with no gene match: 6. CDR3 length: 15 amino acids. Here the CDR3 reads CASSFLDRSNYGYTF. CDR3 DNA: TGCGCCAGCAGCTTTCTGGACAGGTCCAACTATGGCTACACCTTC.

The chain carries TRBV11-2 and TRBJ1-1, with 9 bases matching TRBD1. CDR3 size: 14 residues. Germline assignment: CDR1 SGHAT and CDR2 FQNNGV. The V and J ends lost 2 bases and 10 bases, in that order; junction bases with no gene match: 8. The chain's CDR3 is CASSLYPGQGGAFF. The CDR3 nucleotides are TGTGCCAGCAGCTTATACCCGGGACAGGGTGGAGCTTTCTTT.